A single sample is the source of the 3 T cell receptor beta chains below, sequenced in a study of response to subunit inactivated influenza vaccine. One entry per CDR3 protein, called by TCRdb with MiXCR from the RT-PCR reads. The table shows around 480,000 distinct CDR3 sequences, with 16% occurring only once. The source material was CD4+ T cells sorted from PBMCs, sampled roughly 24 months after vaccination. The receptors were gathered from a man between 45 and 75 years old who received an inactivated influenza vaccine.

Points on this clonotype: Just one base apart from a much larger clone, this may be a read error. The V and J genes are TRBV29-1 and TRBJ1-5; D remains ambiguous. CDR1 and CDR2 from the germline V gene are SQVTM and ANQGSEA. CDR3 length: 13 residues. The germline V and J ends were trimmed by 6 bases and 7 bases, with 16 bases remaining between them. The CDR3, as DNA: TGCAGCGTCTCGGTCGCACCTGGGCAGCCCCAGCATTTT. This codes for CSVSVAPGQPQHF.

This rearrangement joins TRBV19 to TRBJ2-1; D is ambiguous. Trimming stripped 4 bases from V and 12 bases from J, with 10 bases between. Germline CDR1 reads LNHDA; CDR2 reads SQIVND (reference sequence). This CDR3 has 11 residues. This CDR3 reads CASSTYRVQFF. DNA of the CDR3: TGTGCCAGTAGTACCTACCGGGTGCAGTTCTTC.

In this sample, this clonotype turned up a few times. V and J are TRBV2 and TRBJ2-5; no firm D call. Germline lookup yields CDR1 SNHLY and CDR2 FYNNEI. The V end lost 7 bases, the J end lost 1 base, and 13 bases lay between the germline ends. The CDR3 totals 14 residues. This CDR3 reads CASKIGSVQETQYF. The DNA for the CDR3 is TGTGCCAGCAAAATCGGCAGTGTCCAAGAGACCCAGTACTTC. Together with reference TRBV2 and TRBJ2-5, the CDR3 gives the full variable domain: EPEVTQTPSHQVTQMGQEVILRCVPISNHLYFYWYRQILGQKVEFLVSFYNNEISEKSEIFDDQFSVERPDGSNFTLKIRSTKLEDSAMYFCASKIGSVQETQYFGPGTRLLVL.